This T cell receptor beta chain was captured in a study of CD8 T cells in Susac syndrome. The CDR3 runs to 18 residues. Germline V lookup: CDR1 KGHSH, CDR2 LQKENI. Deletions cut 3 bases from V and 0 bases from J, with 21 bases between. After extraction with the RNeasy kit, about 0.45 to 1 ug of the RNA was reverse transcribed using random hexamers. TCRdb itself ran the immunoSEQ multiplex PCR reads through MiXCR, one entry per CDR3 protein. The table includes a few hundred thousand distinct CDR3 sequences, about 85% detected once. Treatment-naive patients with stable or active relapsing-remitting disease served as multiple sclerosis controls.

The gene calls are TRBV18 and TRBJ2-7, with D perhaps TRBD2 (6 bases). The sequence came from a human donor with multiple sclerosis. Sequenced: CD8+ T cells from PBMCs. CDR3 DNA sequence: TGTGCCAGCTCACCCCTCGGGGAAGCGGGCTATAGCTCCTACGAGCAGTACTTC. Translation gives CASSPLGEAGYSSYEQYF.